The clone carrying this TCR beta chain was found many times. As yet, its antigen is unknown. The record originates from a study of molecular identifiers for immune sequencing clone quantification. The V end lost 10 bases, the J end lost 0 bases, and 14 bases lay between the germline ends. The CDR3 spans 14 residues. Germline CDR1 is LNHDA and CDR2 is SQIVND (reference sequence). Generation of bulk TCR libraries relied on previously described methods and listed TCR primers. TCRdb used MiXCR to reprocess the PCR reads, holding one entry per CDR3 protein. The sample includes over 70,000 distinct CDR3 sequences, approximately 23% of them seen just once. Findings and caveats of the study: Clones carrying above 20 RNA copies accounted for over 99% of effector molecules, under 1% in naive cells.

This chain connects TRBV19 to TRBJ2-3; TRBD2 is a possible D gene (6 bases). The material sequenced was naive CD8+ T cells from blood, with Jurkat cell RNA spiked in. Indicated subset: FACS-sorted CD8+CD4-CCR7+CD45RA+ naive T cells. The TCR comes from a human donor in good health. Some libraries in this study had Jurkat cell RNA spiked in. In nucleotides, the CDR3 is TGTGCCACAAGAGGTGGGACTAGCACAGATACGCAGTATTTT. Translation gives CATRGGTSTDTQYF.